This T cell receptor beta chain was observed in a study of OX40 agonist ivuxolimab in advanced cancers. This CDR3 is built from 16 residues. Per the germline V gene, CDR1 is MNHEY and CDR2 is SVGAGI. Trimming shortened V by 4 bases and J by 1 base, and 17 bases separated the two germline ends. Data came from immunoSEQ multiplex PCR; TCRdb stores just in-frame clones and leaves some out. The table lists over 10,000 clones, under 80% of them singletons. This rearrangement joins TRBV6-5 to TRBJ2-7; D possibly corresponds to TRBD2 (5 bases). The receptor was isolated from an adult with an advanced solid tumor such as melanoma, head and neck, liver or kidney cancer. The sequenced sample was CD4+ or CD8+ T cells sorted from blood, obtained in a trial of the OX40 agonist ivuxolimab. The CDR3 DNA reads TGTGCCAGCAGTTGGGCCAGTTCAGCGGTATCCTACGAGCAGTACTTC. This translates into CASSWASSAVSYEQYF.